Here is one T cell receptor (beta chain) with its context. This record belongs to a study of blood T cells in healthy people across ages. Using a J-beta primer mix together with a sample-barcoded 5' primer, a second PCR was run for about 6 to 11 cycles. Sequencing recovered at least 2.5 million CDR3-containing paired-end reads from each sample. TCRdb reanalysed the 5' RACE reads using MiXCR and keeps one entry per CDR3 protein. The sample contains around 990,000 distinct CDR3 sequences, around 27% of which appear only once. CDR3 length equals 15 residues. The J segment lost 4 bases and the V segment lost 1 base, leaving 7 bases of the junction unmatched. Germline V lookup: CDR1 MNHEY, CDR2 SVGAGI. These data also featured in a second study, about T cells of mothers and their children.

The sample taken for sequencing was blood. The sequence was collected from a girl between 2 and 10 years old in good health. This chain connects TRBV6-5 to TRBJ2-7, with 7 bases that match TRBD1. The CDR3 nucleotides are TGTGCCAGCAGTTACTGGACCGGGACAGAGTACGAGCAGTACTTC. Translation gives CASSYWTGTEYEQYF.